The clone carrying this TCR beta chain was observed a few times. The CDR3 runs to 16 residues. V was clipped by 2 bases and J by 0 bases; unmatched bases: 3. The germline V gene has CDR1 SGHAT and CDR2 FQNNGV. The record originates from a study of blood T cell repertoires in COVID-19. About the study: Samples representing acute and convalescent COVID-19 were sourced from the United States, Italy and Spain. T cells, B-cell-depleted T cells, or PBMCs provided the cDNA or gDNA that served as material.

The authors' processing: Reference gene primers were amplified, and this amplification served to estimate nucleated cell counts. The repertoire was sequenced with immunoSEQ multiplex PCR; TCRdb's copy has only in-frame clones and lacks some. V, J and clone size were drawn from that table, and D and trimming were deduced from the DNA. The sample includes 65,000 to 70,000 clones, less than 85% of them seen just once. V gene TRBV11-2 combines with J gene TRBJ2-7; 11 bases fit TRBD2. The sequence derives from a man older than 75 with active COVID-19. The sample was peripheral blood. The CDR3 DNA sequence: TGTGCCAGCAGCTTATACACTAGCGGGAGCTCCTACGAGCAGTACTTC. It specifies CASSLYTSGSSYEQYF.